The rows below give T cell receptor beta chains drawn from one sample of a study of T-cell memory formation after mild COVID-19. MiXCR, run by TCRdb on the 5' RACE reads, gives a single entry per CDR3 protein. The sample consists of roughly 340,000 distinct CDR3 sequences, under 25% of them appearing once. The sample taken for sequencing was PBMCs or a T cell subset sorted from them (not recorded which). The receptor source for this set is a man in his late teens or twenties who had mild COVID-19 (a few samples of this study predate the infection). Cell type and time point are not known. Each CDR3 is given with its conserved first and last residue.

15	TRBJ2-5	TRBV6-5	CASSPSLGLQETQYF
17	TRBJ1-2	TRBV7-9	CASSLEPTGGAAYGYTF
13	TRBJ1-1	TRBV11-2	CASSFYRGRGAFF
15	TRBJ1-1	TRBV29-1	CSVDSPWGSDTEAFF
17	TRBJ1-2	TRBV4-2	CASSPVPGLKLYYGYTF
12	TRBJ1-1	TRBV12-3/TRBV12-4	CASTGLVTEAFF
13	TRBJ1-2	TRBV7-9	CASSFYTGYGYTF
13	TRBJ1-2	TRBV29-1	CSVHATAPWGYTF
16	TRBJ1-5	TRBV20-1	CSAISTAGYSNQPQHF
15	TRBJ2-1	TRBV7-2	CASRVEAGGPNEQFF
15	TRBJ1-3	TRBV7-2	CASSSGPSSGNTIYF
13	TRBJ2-7	TRBV29-1	CSVTGQLSYEQYF
14	TRBJ1-5	TRBV2	CASSENGVRQPQHF
17	TRBJ2-1	TRBV4-3	CASSLNTGQGEYNEQFF
14	TRBJ2-3	TRBV5-5	CASSFAGSADTQYF
10	TRBJ2-5	TRBV19	CASGRETQYF
14	TRBJ2-5	TRBV7-9	CASSPLGGQETQYF
16	TRBJ1-5	TRBV27	CASSLKGTYSNQPQHF
14	TRBJ2-1	TRBV20-1	CSASLSGGLDEQFF
14	TRBJ2-7	TRBV11-2	CASSLLGVTQEQYF
18	TRBJ2-5	TRBV7-2	CASSEGLAGGPLQETQYF